The 16 T cell receptor beta chains given below trace back to one sample, sequenced in a study of cytomegalovirus exposure and HLA in healthy donors. The PCR was carried out with 60 Vbeta primers and 13 Jbeta primers. Sequenced by immunoSEQ multiplex PCR; TCRdb stores in-frame clones only, minus some. The sample lists around 150,000 clones; around 81% were seen once. Sequencing input: PBMCs. The receptors stem from a woman aged 40 to 49 in good health and CMV-seronegative.

The chain uses TRBV2 and TRBJ2-2; D perhaps matches TRBD1 (8 bases). The CDR3 loop spans 15 amino acids. Looked up from germline, CDR1 is SNHLY and CDR2 is FYNNEI. With 4 bases removed from V and 3 bases from J, the gap between germline ends came to 12 bases. This CDR3 reads CASSGQGRDTGELFF. In nucleotides, the CDR3 is TGTGCCAGCAGTGGACAGGGGAGGGACACCGGGGAGCTGTTTTTT.

The CDR3 DNA is TGCGCCAGCAGCCCTATTACCCTAGCGGGAGCAAACAATGAGCAGTTCTTC. This translates into CASSPITLAGANNEQFF. The gene calls are TRBV5-1 and TRBJ2-1; 10 nucleotides agree with TRBD2. Germline CDR1 SGHRS, CDR2 YFSETQ. The CDR3 is 17 residues long. V was pared by 4 bases and J by 5 bases, with 12 bases of the junction left unmatched.

The rearrangement joins TRBV7-9 to TRBJ1-4, with a weak D call TRBD1 (5 bases). V was clipped by 1 base and J by 8 bases, with 14 bases between them. In germline, CDR1 is SEHNR, CDR2 FQNEAQ (reference sequence). The CDR3 loop spans 15 amino acids. The DNA of the CDR3 is TGTGCCAGCAGCTTAGGGGGCATGGGATTGGAAAAACTGTTTTTT. Translated, it gives CASSLGGMGLEKLFF. Drawing the rest from reference TRBV7-9 and TRBJ1-4, the complete variable domain is DTGVSQNPRHKITKRGQNVTFRCDPISEHNRLYWYRQTLGQGPEFLTYFQNEAQLEKSRLLSDRFSAERPKGSFSTLEIQRTEQGDSAMYLCASSLGGMGLEKLFFGSGTQLSVL.

The chain couples TRBV7-9 to TRBJ2-7; TRBD1 might be the D (6 bases). Trimming shortened V by 5 bases and J by 11 bases, and 25 bases separated the two germline ends. The germline gives CDR1 SEHNR, CDR2 FQNEAQ (reference sequence). The CDR3 covers 15 residues. CDR3 sequence (DNA): TGTGCCAGCAGCCTAGAATATCTGGGGGATCAGGGGAAGTACTTC. Protein sequence: CASSLEYLGDQGKYF.

This sequence joins TRBV6-6 and TRBJ2-3; tentative D call: TRBD2 (5 bases). CDR1 MNHNY and CDR2 SVGAGI come from the germline V gene (reference sequence). The CDR3 consists of 15 residues. The germline V and J ends were trimmed by 3 bases and 2 bases, with 12 bases remaining between them. The CDR3 coding sequence is TGTGCCAGCAGTTATCCTAGACGGGACACAGATACGCAGTATTTT. It is translated as CASSYPRRDTDTQYF.

Regarding this clone: The same CDR3 is also encoded by other DNA sequences in this sample. The chain uses TRBV6-5 and TRBJ2-5; D perhaps matches TRBD2 (6 bases). V was trimmed by 6 bases and J by 4 bases, leaving 15 bases between them. Germline loops: CDR1 MNHEY, CDR2 SVGAGI. The CDR3 runs to 14 residues. As DNA, the CDR3 is TGTGCCAGCAGCCCTCCGACGGGGGTAGAGACCCAGTACTTC. This translates into CASSPPTGVETQYF.

This clone has more than one count but fewer than ten. The same CDR3 also results from other DNA sequences found in this sample. V gene TRBV5-1 combines with J gene TRBJ1-1; the D is unclear. Trimming removed 0 bases from V and 2 bases from J, with 8 bases in between. The germline gives CDR1 SGHRS, CDR2 YFSETQ. This CDR3 has 14 residues. The CDR3 DNA sequence: TGCGCCAGCAGCTTGGGGGCAGCAAACACTGAAGCTTTCTTT. As protein: CASSLGAANTEAFF. The complete variable domain, with remaining parts taken from reference TRBV5-1 and TRBJ1-1, reads KAGVTQTPRYLIKTRGQQVTLSCSPISGHRSVSWYQQTPGQGLQFLFEYFSETQRNKGNFPGRFSGRQFSNSRSEMNVSTLELGDSALYLCASSLGAANTEAFFGQGTRLTVV.

The chain has TRBV6-1 and TRBJ1-1; 8 bases align to TRBD1. Trimming removed 6 bases from V and 1 base from J; junction bases left unmatched: 4. CDR3 size: 14 residues. The V gene's germline CDR1 is MNHNS and CDR2 SASEGT. The CDR3: CASSAQGGNTEAFF. In DNA, the CDR3 is TGTGCCAGCAGCGCACAGGGGGGGAACACTGAAGCTTTCTTT.

Comments on this clone: One end of the junction is discordant with germline, which a read error may explain. Other DNA sequences in this sample translate to the same CDR3. The rearrangement joins TRBV6-5 to TRBJ2-4; D may be TRBD1 (6 bases). Germline assignment: CDR1 MNHEY and CDR2 SVGAGI. This CDR3 comprises 12 residues. CDR3 bases: TGTGCCAGCAGTCCAGGGGAAAACATACAGTACTTC. It is translated as CASSPGENIQYF.

This clone was observed a single time. This chain links TRBV2 with TRBJ1-5, with TRBD1 identical over 8 bases. From germline, CDR1 is SNHLY and CDR2 FYNNEI. V lost 0 bases to trimming and J lost 5 bases; unmatched junction nucleotides: 3. CDR3 length: 15 amino acids. In DNA, the CDR3 is TGTGCCAGCAGTGAAGCAGCAGGGGGCTATCAGCCCCAGCATTTT. It codes for CASSEAAGGYQPQHF. Variable domain in full (rest from reference TRBV2 and TRBJ1-5): EPEVTQTPSHQVTQMGQEVILRCVPISNHLYFYWYRQILGQKVEFLVSFYNNEISEKSEIFDDQFSVERPDGSNFTLKIRSTKLEDSAMYFCASSEAAGGYQPQHFGDGTRLSIL.

J is TRBJ2-5 and V is TRBV4-1; 8 bases match TRBD2. The DNA end lines up better with TRBJ2-7; the J call may be wrong. Germline V lookup: CDR1 MGHRA, CDR2 YSYEKL. The length of the CDR3 is 15 residues. Here the CDR3 DNA reads TGCGCCAGCAGCTACACTAGCGGAGAATTCTACGAGCAGTACTTC. Its translation is CASSYTSGEFYEQYF.

The chain has TRBV5-1 and TRBJ2-2, with TRBD1 identical over 10 bases. CDR3 size: 15 residues. Losses at the gene ends were 4 bases for V and 6 bases for J; bases not matched to a gene: 6. In germline, CDR1 is SGHRS, CDR2 YFSETQ. DNA for the CDR3: TGCGCCAGCAGCCAGGGACAGGGGCTGGCCGGGGAGCTGTTTTTT. Protein product: CASSQGQGLAGELFF.

The J gene is TRBJ2-5, the V gene TRBV7-9, with TRBD1 identical over 8 bases. CDR1 is SEHNR and CDR2 is FQNEAQ in the germline V gene (reference sequence). CDR3 length equals 14 residues. Trimming took 3 bases from V and 5 from J; bases not matched to a gene: 5. DNA for the CDR3: TGTGCCAGCAGCTTTGGACAGGGCAAGGAGACCCAGTACTTC. It encodes CASSFGQGKETQYF.

This clone showed up just a few times. The chain is built from TRBV11-3 and TRBJ1-2, with D maybe TRBD1 (6 bases). Germline V gene data show CDR1 as SGHNT and CDR2 as YENEEA. Trimming removed 0 bases from V and 4 bases from J, with 15 bases in between. This CDR3 spans 16 amino acids. The CDR3 DNA reads as TGTGCCAGCAGCTTAGAAGGCCGGGGGGCGTCCTATGGCTACACCTTC. Its translation: CASSLEGRGASYGYTF.

This chain joins TRBV2 and TRBJ1-1, with TRBD1 as a possible D gene (5 bases). The length of the CDR3 is 14 residues. Germline CDR1 is SNHLY and CDR2 is FYNNEI. V gave up 4 bases and J gave up 3 bases, with 12 bases separating them. Here the CDR3 DNA reads TGTGCCAGCAGTGGAACAGGATTGTACACTGAAGCTTTCTTT. This sequence encodes CASSGTGLYTEAFF.

V is TRBV19 and J is TRBJ2-7, with D tentatively TRBD1 (6 bases). There are 15 residues in the CDR3. V was pared by 0 bases and J by 4 bases, with 13 bases between. Germline CDR1 is LNHDA and CDR2 is SQIVND (reference sequence). CDR3: CASSIDRGHHYEQYF. The DNA for the CDR3 is TGTGCCAGTAGTATAGATCGGGGACACCATTACGAGCAGTACTTC.